This is a list of T cell receptor beta chains from one sample in a study of post-analysis software for immune sequencing data. TCRdb independently ran MiXCR on the PCR reads; one entry per CDR3 protein. The sample carries hundreds of thousands of distinct CDR3 sequences, roughly half recorded once. The sample taken for sequencing was blood. The receptors stem from a girl under 18 with multiple sclerosis. CDR3s include the opening cysteine and the closing phenylalanine or tryptophan. The D gene is left open where the match is weak. Only some rows state a clone size, as once, few, many or a class for expanded clones.

j_gene	v_gene	abundance	d_gene	CDR3nt	CDR3aa
TRBJ2-5	TRBV7-3	few	TRBD1	TGTGCCAGCAGCTTAGGGACAGGGCCCCCAGAGACCCAGTACTTC	CASSLGTGPPETQYF
TRBJ1-2	TRBV20-1	-	-	TGCAGTGCTAGACCCCTCCAGGAAACTCTCCTTAACTATGGCTACACCTTC	CSARPLQETLLNYGYTF
TRBJ2-1	TRBV24-1	once	-	TGTGCCACCAGTGCCGCCCCCGGGGGCCCTTCCTACAATGAGCAGTTCTTC	CATSAAPGGPSYNEQFF
TRBJ2-7	TRBV15	few	-	TGTGCCACCAGCAGTACTTGGGCCCCCTACGAGCAGTACTTC	CATSSTWAPYEQYF
TRBJ1-4	TRBV20-1	-	-	TGCAGTGCCCGGGAGGGAGGTGAAAAACTGTTTTTT	CSAREGGEKLFF
TRBJ2-5	TRBV7-9	-	TRBD1	TGTGCCAGCAGCCCTCCCGGGACAGGGAAAGCGTACTTC	CASSPPGTGKAYF
TRBJ2-3	TRBV3-1	-	-	TGTGCCAGCAGCCAAGGTTTGGTAACGGGACCCCCGGGGGATACGCAGTATTTT	CASSQGLVTGPPGDTQYF
TRBJ2-1	TRBV9	-	TRBD2	TGTGCCAGCAGCTTCCCGGGGGGAGACTACGATGAGCAGTTCTTC	CASSFPGGDYDEQFF
TRBJ2-1	TRBV29-1	-	-	TGCAGCGTAGGGGACTCATACAATGAGCAGTTCTTC	CSVGDSYNEQFF
TRBJ2-7	TRBV20-1	few	-	TGCAGTGCAACCCACACCGGGACCTTGTACGAGCAGTACTTC	CSATHTGTLYEQYF
TRBJ1-1	TRBV6-5	few	-	TGTGCCAGCAGTCCGGGGTCCTACACTGAAGCTTTCTTT	CASSPGSYTEAFF
TRBJ1-2	TRBV7-9	few	-	TGTGCCAGCAGCTTAGCGGTCCAGACAGCTATGCCGGGCTACACCTTC	CASSLAVQTAMPGYTF
TRBJ1-2	TRBV7-8	few	-	TGTGCCAGCAGCCCGCAGGGTTTTGATGGCTACACCTTC	CASSPQGFDGYTF
TRBJ2-1	TRBV7-9	-	-	TGTGCCAGCAGCTTAGCGAGTAGAGGGGACGAGCAGTTCTTC	CASSLASRGDEQFF
TRBJ2-1	TRBV5-1	-	-	TGCGCCAGCAGCTTGAGTGCGACTGAGCAGTTCTTC	CASSLSATEQFF
TRBJ2-1	TRBV6-5	-	TRBD2	TGTGCCAGCAGTTACGGTCTAGCGGGGGCCAAATCCCTTTACAATGAGCAGTTCTTC	CASSYGLAGAKSLYNEQFF
TRBJ2-1	TRBV7-3	-	TRBD2	TGTGCCAGCAGCTTATCGTTAAGGCTAGCGGGGGCAAATGAGCAGTTCTTC	CASSLSLRLAGANEQFF
TRBJ1-5	TRBV7-9	few	TRBD1	TGTGCCAGCAGCTTCGGGACAGACCGACCGCTAAGCAATCAGCCCCGGCATTTT	CASSFGTDRPLSNQPRHF
TRBJ1-1	TRBV7-3	-	-	TGTGCCAGCAGCTTAGGCAGGGCGAACACTGGAGCTTTCTTT	CASSLGRANTGAFF
TRBJ1-6	TRBV12-3/TRBV12-4	few	-	TGTGCCAGCAACCGCGATAATTCACCCCTCCACTTT	CASNRDNSPLHF
TRBJ2-3	TRBV7-3	-	TRBD1	TGTGCCAGCAGCTTGACAGGGATCACCACAGATACGCAGTATTTT	CASSLTGITTDTQYF
TRBJ1-1	TRBV20-1	-	-	TGCAGTGCTGTAGGGGACCACACTGAAGCTTTCTTT	CSAVGDHTEAFF
TRBJ2-7	TRBV7-2	few	TRBD2	TGTGCCAGCAGGCGGACTAGCGGGGTACCCTACGAGCAGTACTTC	CASRRTSGVPYEQYF
TRBJ2-7	TRBV7-9	few	TRBD1	TGTGCCAGCAGCTTAGCCGGAGGGACAGGGGGCGTCCACGAGCAGTACTTC	CASSLAGGTGGVHEQYF
TRBJ2-5	TRBV5-1	many	-	TGTGCCAGCAGCTTAGATGGAGGGACCCAGTACTTC	CASSLDGGTQYF